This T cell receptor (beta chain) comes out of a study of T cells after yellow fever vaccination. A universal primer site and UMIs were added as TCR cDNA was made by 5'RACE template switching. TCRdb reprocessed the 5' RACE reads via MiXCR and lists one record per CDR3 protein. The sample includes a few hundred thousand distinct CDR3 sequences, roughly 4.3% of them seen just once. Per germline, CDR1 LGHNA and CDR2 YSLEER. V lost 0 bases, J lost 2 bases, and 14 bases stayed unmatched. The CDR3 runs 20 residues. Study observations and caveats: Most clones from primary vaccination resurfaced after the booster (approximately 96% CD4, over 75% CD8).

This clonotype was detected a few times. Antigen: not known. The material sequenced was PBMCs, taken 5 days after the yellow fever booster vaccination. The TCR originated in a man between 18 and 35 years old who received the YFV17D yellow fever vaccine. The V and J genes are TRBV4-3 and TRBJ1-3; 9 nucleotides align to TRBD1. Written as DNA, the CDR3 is TGCGCCAGCAGCCAAGATCTGGGACAGGGACCCGAAGCTCCTGGAAACACCATATATTTT. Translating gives CASSQDLGQGPEAPGNTIYF.